This T cell receptor (beta chain) was observed in a study of T cells expressing NK-cell markers (dated by TCRdb to 2020 to 2021). About the full investigation: TCR beta-chain repertoires were profiled in sorted CD3+CD56+NKG2C+, CD3+CD56+NKG2C- and CD3+CD56-NKG2C+ T-cell subsets from eight donors. Among the eight sequenced donors, seven were HCMV-seropositive and one was HCMV-seronegative. The study sequenced eight donors, all healthy volunteers chosen at random: three men and five women. Libraries were sequenced as 2 x 150 bp reads on Illumina HiSeq 2000/2500, MiSeq or NextSeq. Results and caveats for the whole study, not just this receptor: Those dominant clonotypes were again the most abundant among CD3+CD56-NKG2C+ cells in four donors, at about 25-60.1%. For six donors, the dominant CD3+CD56+NKG2C+ clonotypes were among the top 10 CD8+ clonotypes and accounted for roughly 1.0-7.5% of CD8+ T cells. Whether the expanded NKG2C-expressing T cell clones were specific for HCMV antigens remained unclear.

To determine HCMV serostatus, a commercial ELISA kit was used to detect HCMV-specific IgG in serum. Peripheral blood mononuclear cells were isolated from blood by Ficoll density gradient centrifugation. Of note for this clonotype: The clone's antigen remains unknown.

The germline V gene encodes CDR1 LGHNA and CDR2 YNFKEQ. The CDR3 spans 14 residues, from the cysteine through the phenylalanine. The DNA is not on file. TCRdb names Illumina HiSeq 2000 as the instrument used. TCR beta cDNA libraries were prepared using 5'RACE template switching, which introduced a universal primer site and unique molecular identifiers. Priming for cDNA synthesis came from the TCR beta constant segment, and two successive PCR amplification steps followed. Regarding the original processing steps: MIGEC handled demultiplexing of the reads and grouping by UMI, while MiTCR was used to assemble and quantify clonotypes. To remove erroneous sequences, TCR cDNA sequences were retained only when supported by two or more reads. Downstream repertoire analysis used the tcR package, and clonotypes were matched across fractions by CDR3 nucleotide sequence plus V segment. VDJmatch was used to annotate antigen specificity against VDJdb, with one amino acid substitution in CDR3 permitted. TCRdb reprocessed the reads, and each CDR3 protein sequence is entered once, without DNA. For this entry, the V and J calls and clone size follow TCRdb and not the study's own pipeline. The table kept for this sample lists about 460,000 distinct CDR3 sequences. 1.4% of the sample comes from the top ten.

Sequenced material: blood T cells: a sorted CD56 or NKG2C T cell subset, CD4+ or CD8+ T cells, or bulk PBMC T cells (not recorded which). This receptor was taken from a woman aged 45-65 years in good health. Donor details come from another sample of the same person, matched by shared clones. Recombination joined TRBV4-2 with TRBJ2-3; TCRdb's D call of TRBD2 is untestable without DNA. CDR3 reads: CASSRRWGTDTQYF.